These 2 T cell receptor beta chains were sequenced from one sample in a study of T cell responses to AZD1222 COVID-19 vaccine. Some clones are missing from TCRdb's copy, which holds only in-frame ones; the method was immunoSEQ multiplex PCR. The table lists around 100,000 clones, around nine tenths of them singletons. Source: peripheral blood, taken on day 0 of AZD1222 vaccination. The receptors stem from an adult in good health.

This clone was counted a single time. V and J are TRBV5-1 and TRBJ1-1; D not resolved. The CDR3 totals 16 residues. Trimming pared 0 bases from V and 3 bases from J, leaving 15 bases between. CDR1 is SGHRS and CDR2 is YFSETQ in the germline V gene. CDR3: CASSLEVHLGDTEAFF. CDR3 nucleotide sequence: TGCGCCAGCAGCTTGGAGGTCCACCTCGGGGACACTGAAGCTTTCTTT.

The chain employs TRBV5-4 and TRBJ1-4; D gene ambiguous. The CDR3 is 9 amino acids. V shed 7 bases and J shed 10 bases, with 5 bases lying between them. Germline V CDR1 and CDR2: SGHNT, YYREEE (reference sequence). CDR3 nucleotide sequence: TGTGCCAGCTTCCGAAAACTGTTTTTT. Translating it yields CASFRKLFF.